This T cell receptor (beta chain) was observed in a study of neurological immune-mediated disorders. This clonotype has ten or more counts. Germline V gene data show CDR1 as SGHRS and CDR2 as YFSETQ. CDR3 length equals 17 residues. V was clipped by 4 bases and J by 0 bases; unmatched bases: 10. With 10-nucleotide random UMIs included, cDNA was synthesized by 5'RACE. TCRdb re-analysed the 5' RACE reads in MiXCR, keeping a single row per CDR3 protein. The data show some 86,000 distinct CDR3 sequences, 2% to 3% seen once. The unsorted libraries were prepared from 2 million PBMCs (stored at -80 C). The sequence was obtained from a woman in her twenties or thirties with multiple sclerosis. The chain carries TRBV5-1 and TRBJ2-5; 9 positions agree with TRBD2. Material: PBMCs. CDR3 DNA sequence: TGCGCCAGCAGCCGACGGGTAGCGGGAGCGAACCAAGAGACCCAGTACTTC. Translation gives CASSRRVAGANQETQYF.